The 4 T cell receptor beta chains given below trace back to one sample, sequenced in a study of T-cell reconstitution after alpha-beta-depleted transplantation in children. It was with unique molecular identifiers that the TCRbeta library was prepared. One entry per CDR3 protein, called by TCRdb with MiXCR from the PCR reads. This sample yields about 980,000 distinct CDR3 sequences, of which less than 30% are seen a single time; 28% belongs to the top ten. This specimen consisted of PBMCs, mostly from graft donor cells, obtained 360 days after TCRalphabeta/CD19-depleted stem cell transplant. The receptors come from a boy under three years old who had a stem cell transplant for SCID, so the T cells may come from the graft donor.

In its sample, this clonotype was seen a few times. The CDR3 here is CASGRGRPYEQYF. The CDR3 nucleotides read TGTGCCAGCGGGCGGGGTCGCCCTTACGAGCAGTACTTC. The genes are TRBV6-2 or TRBV6-3 and TRBJ2-7, with a tentative D call TRBD2 (6 bases). V was shortened by 8 bases and J by 4 bases, with 15 bases between the two germline ends. This CDR3 is 13 amino acids long. Looked up from germline, CDR1 is MNHEY and CDR2 is SVGEGT.

This clonotype was counted only a few times. The chain joins TRBV4-1 to TRBJ2-1; TRBD2 matches at 7 bases. Trimming cost V 6 bases and J 8 bases; bases outside gene matches: 16. Looked up from germline, CDR1 is MGHRA and CDR2 is YSYEKL. The CDR3 runs 16 residues. In DNA form, the CDR3 reads TGCGCCAGCAGTCGGTTGCGACTAGCAGTCCTCGATGAGCAGTTCTTC. Amino acid sequence: CASSRLRLAVLDEQFF.

This rearrangement joins TRBV20-1 to TRBJ2-1; 8 bases align to TRBD2. CDR3 size: 15 residues. Germline V gene lookup returns CDR1 DFQATT and CDR2 SNEGSKA (reference sequence). Trimming at V came to 6 bases and at J to 7 bases, leaving 14 bases not matched to a gene. The CDR3: CSALKLAGSINEQFF. CDR3 sequence (DNA): TGCAGTGCCCTGAAATTAGCGGGGAGCATAAATGAGCAGTTCTTC.

This clonotype was seen ten or more times. The chain combines TRBV5-1 with TRBJ2-1; 7 bases fit TRBD2. Germline assignment: CDR1 SGHRS and CDR2 YFSETQ. The CDR3 sequence is 16 residues long. After removal of 5 bases from V and 1 base from J, the junction contained 9 bases not matched to a gene. The CDR3 region has the DNA TGCGCCAGCAGAAACGACGGGGGGACTTCCTACAATGAGCAGTTCTTC. It encodes CASRNDGGTSYNEQFF.